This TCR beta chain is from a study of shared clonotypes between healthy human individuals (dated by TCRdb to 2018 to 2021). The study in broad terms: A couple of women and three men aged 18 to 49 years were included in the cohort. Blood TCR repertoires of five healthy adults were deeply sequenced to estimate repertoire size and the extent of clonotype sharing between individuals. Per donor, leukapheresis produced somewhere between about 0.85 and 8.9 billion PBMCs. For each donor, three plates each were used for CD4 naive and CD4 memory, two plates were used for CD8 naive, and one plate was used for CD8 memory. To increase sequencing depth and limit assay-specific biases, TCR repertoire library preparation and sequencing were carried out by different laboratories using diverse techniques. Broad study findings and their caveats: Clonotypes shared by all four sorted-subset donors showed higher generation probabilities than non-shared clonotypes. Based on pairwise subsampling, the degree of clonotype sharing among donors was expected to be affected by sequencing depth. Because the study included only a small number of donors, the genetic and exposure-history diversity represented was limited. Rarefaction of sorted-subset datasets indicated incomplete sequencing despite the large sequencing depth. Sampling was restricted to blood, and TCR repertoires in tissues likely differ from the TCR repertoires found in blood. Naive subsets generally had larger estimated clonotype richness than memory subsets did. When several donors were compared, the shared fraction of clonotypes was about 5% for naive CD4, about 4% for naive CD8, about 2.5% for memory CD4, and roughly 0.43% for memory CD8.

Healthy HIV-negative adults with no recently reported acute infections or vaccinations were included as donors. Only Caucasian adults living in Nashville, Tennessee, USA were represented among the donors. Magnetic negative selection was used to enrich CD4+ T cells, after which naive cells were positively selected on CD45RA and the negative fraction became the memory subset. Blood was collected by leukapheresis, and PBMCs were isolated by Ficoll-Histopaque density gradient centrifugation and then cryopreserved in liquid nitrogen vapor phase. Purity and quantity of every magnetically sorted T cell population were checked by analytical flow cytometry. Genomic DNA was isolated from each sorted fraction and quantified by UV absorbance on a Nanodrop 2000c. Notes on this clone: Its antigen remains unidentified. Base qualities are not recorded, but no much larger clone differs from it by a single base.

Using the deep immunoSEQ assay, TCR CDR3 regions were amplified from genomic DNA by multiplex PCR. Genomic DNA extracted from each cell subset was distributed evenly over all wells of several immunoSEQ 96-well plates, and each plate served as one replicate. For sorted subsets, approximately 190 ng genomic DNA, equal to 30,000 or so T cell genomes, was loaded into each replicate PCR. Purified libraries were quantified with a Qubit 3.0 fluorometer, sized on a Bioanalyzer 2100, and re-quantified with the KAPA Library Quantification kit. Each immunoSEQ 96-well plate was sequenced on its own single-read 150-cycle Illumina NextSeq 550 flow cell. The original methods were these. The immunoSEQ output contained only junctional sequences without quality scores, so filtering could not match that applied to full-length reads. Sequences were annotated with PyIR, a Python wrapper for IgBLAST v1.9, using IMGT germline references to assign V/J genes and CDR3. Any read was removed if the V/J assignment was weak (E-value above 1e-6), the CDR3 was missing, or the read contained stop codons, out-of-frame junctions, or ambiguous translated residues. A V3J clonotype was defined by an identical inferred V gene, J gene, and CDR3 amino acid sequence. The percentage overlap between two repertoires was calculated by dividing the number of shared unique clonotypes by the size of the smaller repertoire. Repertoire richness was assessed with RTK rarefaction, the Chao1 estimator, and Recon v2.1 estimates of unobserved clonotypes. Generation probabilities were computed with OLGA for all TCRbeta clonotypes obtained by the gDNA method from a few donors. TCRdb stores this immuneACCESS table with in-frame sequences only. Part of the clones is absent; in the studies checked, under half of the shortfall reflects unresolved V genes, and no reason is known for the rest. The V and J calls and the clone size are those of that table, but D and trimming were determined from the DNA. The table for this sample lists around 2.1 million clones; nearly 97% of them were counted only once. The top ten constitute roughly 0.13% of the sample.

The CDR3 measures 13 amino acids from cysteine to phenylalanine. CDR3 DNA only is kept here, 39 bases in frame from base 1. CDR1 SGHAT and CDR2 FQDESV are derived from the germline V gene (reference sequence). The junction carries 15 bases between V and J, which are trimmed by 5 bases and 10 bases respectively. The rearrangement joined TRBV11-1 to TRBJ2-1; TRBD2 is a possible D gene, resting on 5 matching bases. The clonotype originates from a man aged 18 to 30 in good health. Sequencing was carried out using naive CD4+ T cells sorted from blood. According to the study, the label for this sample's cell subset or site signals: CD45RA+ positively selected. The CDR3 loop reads CASSPEGAQEQFF. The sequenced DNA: TGTGCCAGCAGCCCAGAGGGAGCACAAGAGCAGTTCTTC.